Sequencing of this T cell receptor (beta chain) was carried out in a study of Graves' ophthalmopathy and Graves' hyperthyroidism. V dropped 4 bases and J dropped 4 bases, with 7 bases sitting between them. The CDR3 consists of 13 residues. The study amplified TCR beta CDR3 regions using RNA transcripts. HTBI primers were used in a first-round RT-PCR, which preceded a second-round multiplex PCR. Each CDR3 protein is one row after TCRdb ran MiXCR on the multiplex PCR reads. The table has 400,000 or so distinct CDR3 sequences, roughly 15% seen once; the top ten hold 2.4%. Ineligible for inclusion were patients with other autoimmune diseases, uncontrolled infections, pregnancy or lactation. This clonotype was recorded many times.

The chain is built from TRBV12-3 or TRBV12-4 and TRBJ2-2; D gene unclear. Sequencing was performed on peripheral blood. This receptor was obtained from an adult woman with stable Graves' hyperthyroidism. This chain's CDR3 is CASSSRSTGELFF. Here the CDR3 DNA reads TGTGCCAGCAGTTCGAGATCCACCGGGGAGCTGTTTTTT.